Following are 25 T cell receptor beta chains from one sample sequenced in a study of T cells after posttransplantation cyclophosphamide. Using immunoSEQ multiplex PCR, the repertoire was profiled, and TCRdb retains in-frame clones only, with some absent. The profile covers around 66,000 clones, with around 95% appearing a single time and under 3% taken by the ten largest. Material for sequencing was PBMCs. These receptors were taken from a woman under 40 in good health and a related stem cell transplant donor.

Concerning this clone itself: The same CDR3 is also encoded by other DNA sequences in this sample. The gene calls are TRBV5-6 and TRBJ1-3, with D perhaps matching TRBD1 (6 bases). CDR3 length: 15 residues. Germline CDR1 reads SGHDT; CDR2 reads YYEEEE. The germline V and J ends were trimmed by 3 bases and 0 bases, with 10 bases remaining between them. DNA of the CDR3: TGTGCCAGCAGCTCTCGGGGGCACTCTGGAAACACCATATATTTT. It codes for CASSSRGHSGNTIYF.

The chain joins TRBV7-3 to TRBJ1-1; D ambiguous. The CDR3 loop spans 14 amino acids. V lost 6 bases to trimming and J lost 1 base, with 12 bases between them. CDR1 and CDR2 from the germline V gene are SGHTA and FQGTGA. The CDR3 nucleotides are TGTGCCAGCAGGCCCCCCGGCGAGAACACTGAAGCTTTCTTT. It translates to CASRPPGENTEAFF. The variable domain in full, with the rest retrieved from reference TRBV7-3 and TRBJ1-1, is GAGVSQTPSNKVTEKGKYVELRCDPISGHTALYWYRQSLGQGPEFLIYFQGTGAADDSGLPNDRFFAVRPEGSVSTLKIQRTERGDSAVYLCASRPPGENTEAFFGQGTRLTVV.

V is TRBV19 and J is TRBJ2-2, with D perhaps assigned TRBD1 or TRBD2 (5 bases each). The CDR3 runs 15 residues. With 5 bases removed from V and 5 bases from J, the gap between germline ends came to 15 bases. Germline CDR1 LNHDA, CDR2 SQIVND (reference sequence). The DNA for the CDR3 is TGTGCCAGTAGTGGTATCAGTGGGGGTACCGGGGAGCTGTTTTTT. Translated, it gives CASSGISGGTGELFF.

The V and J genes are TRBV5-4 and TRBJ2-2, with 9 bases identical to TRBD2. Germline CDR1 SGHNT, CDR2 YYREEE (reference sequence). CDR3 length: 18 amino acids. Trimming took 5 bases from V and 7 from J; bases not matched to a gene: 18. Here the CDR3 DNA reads TGTGCCAGCAGATCACTACTAGCTAGCGGGGAGGCGTACGGGGAGCTGTTTTTT. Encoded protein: CASRSLLASGEAYGELFF.

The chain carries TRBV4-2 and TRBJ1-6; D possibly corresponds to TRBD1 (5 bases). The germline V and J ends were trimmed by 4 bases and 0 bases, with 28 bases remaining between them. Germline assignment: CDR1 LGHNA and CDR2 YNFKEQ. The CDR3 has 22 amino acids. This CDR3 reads CASSPTTPPGRRTSSYNSPLHF. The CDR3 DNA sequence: TGTGCCAGCAGCCCTACAACCCCCCCGGGACGTCGTACCAGCTCCTATAATTCACCCCTCCACTTT.

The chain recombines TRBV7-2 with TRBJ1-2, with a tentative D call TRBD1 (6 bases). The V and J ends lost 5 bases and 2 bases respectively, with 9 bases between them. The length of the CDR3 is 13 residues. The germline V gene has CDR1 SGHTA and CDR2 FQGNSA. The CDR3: CASSRGGNYGYTF. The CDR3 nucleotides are TGTGCCAGCAGCCGGGGGGGCAACTATGGCTACACCTTC.

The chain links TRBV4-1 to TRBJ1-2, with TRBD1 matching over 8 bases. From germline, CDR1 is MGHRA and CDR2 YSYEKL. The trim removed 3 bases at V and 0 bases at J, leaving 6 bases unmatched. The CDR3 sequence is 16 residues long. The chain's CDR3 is CASSHRDRPANYGYTF. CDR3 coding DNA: TGCGCCAGCAGCCACCGGGACAGGCCAGCTAACTATGGCTACACCTTC.

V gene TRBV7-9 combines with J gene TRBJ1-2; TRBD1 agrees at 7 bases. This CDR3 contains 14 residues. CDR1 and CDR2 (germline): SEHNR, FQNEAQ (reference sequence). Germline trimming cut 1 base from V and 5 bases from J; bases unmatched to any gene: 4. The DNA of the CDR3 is TGTGCCAGCAGCTTAGAGACAGGGATTTATGGCTACACCTTC. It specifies CASSLETGIYGYTF. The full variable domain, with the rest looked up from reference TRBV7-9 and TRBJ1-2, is DTGVSQNPRHKITKRGQNVTFRCDPISEHNRLYWYRQTLGQGPEFLTYFQNEAQLEKSRLLSDRFSAERPKGSFSTLEIQRTEQGDSAMYLCASSLETGIYGYTFGSGTRLTVV.

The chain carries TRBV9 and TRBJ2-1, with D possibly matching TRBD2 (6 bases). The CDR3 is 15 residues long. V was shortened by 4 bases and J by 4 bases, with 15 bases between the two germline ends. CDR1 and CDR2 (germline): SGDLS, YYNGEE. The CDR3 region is CASSTSGREYNEQFF. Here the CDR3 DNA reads TGTGCCAGCAGCACATCCGGGAGAGAATACAATGAGCAGTTCTTC.

CDR3: CASMERGRANYGYTF. The CDR3, as DNA: TGTGCCAGTATGGAGAGGGGACGGGCTAACTATGGCTACACCTTC. This sequence joins TRBV19 and TRBJ1-2; D possibly corresponds to TRBD1 (5 bases). The CDR3 covers 15 residues. Germline V lookup: CDR1 LNHDA, CDR2 SQIVND (reference sequence). The V and J ends lost 7 bases and 0 bases respectively, with 15 bases between them.

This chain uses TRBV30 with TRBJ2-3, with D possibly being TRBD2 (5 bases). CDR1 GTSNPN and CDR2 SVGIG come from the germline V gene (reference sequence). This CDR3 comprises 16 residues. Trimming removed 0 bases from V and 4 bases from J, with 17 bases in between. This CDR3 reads CAWSVSPGSGADTQYF. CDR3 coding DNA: TGTGCCTGGAGTGTAAGCCCGGGAAGTGGGGCAGATACGCAGTATTTT.

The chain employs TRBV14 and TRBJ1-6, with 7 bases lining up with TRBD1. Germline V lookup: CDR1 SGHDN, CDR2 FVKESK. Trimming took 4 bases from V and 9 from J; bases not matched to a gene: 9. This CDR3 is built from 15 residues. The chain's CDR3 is CASSLAWDSSSPLHF. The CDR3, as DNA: TGTGCCAGCAGCCTAGCCTGGGACAGCAGTTCACCCCTCCACTTT. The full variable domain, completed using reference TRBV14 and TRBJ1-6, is EAGVTQFPSHSVIEKGQTVTLRCDPISGHDNLYWYRRVMGKEIKFLLHFVKESKQDESGMPNNRFLAERTGGTYSTLKVQPAELEDSGVYFCASSLAWDSSSPLHFGNGTRLTVT.

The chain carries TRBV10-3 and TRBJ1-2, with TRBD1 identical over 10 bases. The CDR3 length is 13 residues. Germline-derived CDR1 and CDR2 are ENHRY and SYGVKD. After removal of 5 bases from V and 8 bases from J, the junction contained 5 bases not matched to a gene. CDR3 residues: CAISLDRGSGYTF. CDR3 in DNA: TGTGCCATCAGTTTGGACAGGGGGAGCGGCTACACCTTC.

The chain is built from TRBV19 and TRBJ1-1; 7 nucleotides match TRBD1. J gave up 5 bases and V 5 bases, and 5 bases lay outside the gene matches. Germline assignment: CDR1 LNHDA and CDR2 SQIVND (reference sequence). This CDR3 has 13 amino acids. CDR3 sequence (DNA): TGTGCCAGTAGTCCTCAGGGGGAAACTGAAGCTTTCTTT. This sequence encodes CASSPQGETEAFF.

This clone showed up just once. CDR3 nucleotide sequence: TGTGCCAGCAGAAGGGGGATGAACACCGGGGAGCTGTTTTTT. Its protein is CASRRGMNTGELFF. The chain combines TRBV7-9 with TRBJ2-2; weak D call: TRBD1 (6 bases). Germline V gene sequence: CDR1 SEHNR, CDR2 FQNEAQ (reference sequence). The CDR3 is 14 residues long. V was shortened by 6 bases and J by 1 base, with 9 bases between the two germline ends.

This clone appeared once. CDR3 bases: TGTGCCAGCAGCTTAGGGGACGGCGGTCTATCCTATGGCTACACCTTC. Translating it yields CASSLGDGGLSYGYTF. The chain carries TRBV7-9 and TRBJ1-2, with D perhaps TRBD1 (5 bases). Trimming shortened V by 1 base and J by 4 bases, and 16 bases separated the two germline ends. The CDR3 loop spans 16 amino acids. Germline-derived CDR1 and CDR2 are SEHNR and FQNEAQ (reference sequence).

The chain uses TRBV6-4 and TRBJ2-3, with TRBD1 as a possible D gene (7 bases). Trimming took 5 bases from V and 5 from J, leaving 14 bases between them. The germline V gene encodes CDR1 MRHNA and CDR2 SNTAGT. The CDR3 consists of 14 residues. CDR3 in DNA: TGTGCCAGCAGTTCAACAGGGGAGGAAGATACGCAGTATTTT. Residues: CASSSTGEEDTQYF.

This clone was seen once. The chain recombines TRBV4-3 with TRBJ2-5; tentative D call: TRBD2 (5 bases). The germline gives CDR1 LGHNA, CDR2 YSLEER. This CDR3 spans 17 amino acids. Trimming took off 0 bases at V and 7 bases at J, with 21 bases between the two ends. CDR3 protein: CASSQDIPTRSSGTQYF. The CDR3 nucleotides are TGCGCCAGCAGCCAAGATATACCCACTAGATCAAGTGGGACCCAGTACTTC.

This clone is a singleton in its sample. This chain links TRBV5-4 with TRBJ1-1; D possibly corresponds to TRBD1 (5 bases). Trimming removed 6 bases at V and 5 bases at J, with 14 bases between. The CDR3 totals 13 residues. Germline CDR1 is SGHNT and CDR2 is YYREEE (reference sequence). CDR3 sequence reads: CASKSGVGTEAFF. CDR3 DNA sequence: TGTGCCAGCAAGTCGGGGGTAGGTACTGAAGCTTTCTTT.

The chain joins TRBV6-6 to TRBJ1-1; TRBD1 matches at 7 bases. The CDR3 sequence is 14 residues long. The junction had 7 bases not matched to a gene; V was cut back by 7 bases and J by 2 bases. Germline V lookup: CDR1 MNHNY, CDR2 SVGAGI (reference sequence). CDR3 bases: TGTGCCAGCACTCTCTCAGGGGGAAACACTGAAGCTTTCTTT. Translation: CASTLSGGNTEAFF.

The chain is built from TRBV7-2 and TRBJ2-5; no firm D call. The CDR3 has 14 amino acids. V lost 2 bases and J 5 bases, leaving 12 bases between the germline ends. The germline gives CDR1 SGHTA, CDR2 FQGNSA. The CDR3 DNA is TGTGCCAGCAGCTTACCCGGGTTAGTGGAGACCCAGTACTTC. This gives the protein CASSLPGLVETQYF.

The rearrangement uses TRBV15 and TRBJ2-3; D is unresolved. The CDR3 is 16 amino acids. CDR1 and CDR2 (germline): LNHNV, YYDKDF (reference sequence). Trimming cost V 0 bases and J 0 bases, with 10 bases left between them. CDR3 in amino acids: CATSRDLGSSTDTQYF. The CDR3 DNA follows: TGTGCCACCAGCAGAGATTTGGGCAGCAGCACAGATACGCAGTATTTT. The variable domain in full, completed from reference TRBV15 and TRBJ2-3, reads DAMVIQNPRYQVTQFGKPVTLSCSQTLNHNVMYWYQQKSSQAPKLLFHYYDKDFNNEADTPDNFQSRRPNTSFCFLDIRSPGLGDTAMYLCATSRDLGSSTDTQYFGPGTRLTVL.

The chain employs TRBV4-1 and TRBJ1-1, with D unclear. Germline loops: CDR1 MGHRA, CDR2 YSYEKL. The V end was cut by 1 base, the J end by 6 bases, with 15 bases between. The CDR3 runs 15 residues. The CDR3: CASSQGLGGKPEAFF. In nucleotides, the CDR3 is TGCGCCAGCAGCCAAGGACTGGGAGGGAAGCCTGAAGCTTTCTTT.

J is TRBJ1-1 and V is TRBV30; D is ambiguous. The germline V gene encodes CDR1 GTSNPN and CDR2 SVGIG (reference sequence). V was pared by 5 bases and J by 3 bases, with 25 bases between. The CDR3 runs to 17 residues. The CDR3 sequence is CAWGVWSKRVSHTEAFF. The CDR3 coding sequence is TGTGCCTGGGGAGTCTGGTCCAAGCGGGTATCGCACACTGAAGCTTTCTTT.

CDR3 sequence reads: CASSRFDTSDGYTF. DNA for the CDR3: TGCGCCAGCAGCAGATTCGACACTAGCGATGGCTACACCTTC. The rearrangement joins TRBV5-1 to TRBJ1-2; D ambiguous. V dropped 4 bases and J dropped 6 bases, with 16 bases sitting between them. CDR1 is SGHRS and CDR2 is YFSETQ in the germline V gene. This CDR3 contains 14 residues.